This T cell receptor beta chain is drawn from a study of T cell responses to AZD1222 COVID-19 vaccine. Broader study findings: Donors were largely white British and mainly female; clonal diversity was possibly underestimated. Only after the peak T cell response were repertoires sampled. The number of AZD1222 recipients seropositive at baseline was only five or six. Of spike-specific TCRs, nearly half reportedly target regions left unmutated in variants.

TCRdb keeps only in-frame clones here, not all; method: immunoSEQ multiplex PCR. The table has 90,000 to 120,000 clones, about 89% seen once. About this clone: No antigen is known for it.

This receptor was obtained from an adult who received the AZD1222 COVID-19 vaccine. Sequencing used peripheral blood, obtained 28 days after the second AZD1222 dose.

The CDR3: CASYNRGLCIQYF. The CDR3, as DNA: TGTGCCAGCTATAACCGGGGGTTGTGCATTCAGTACTTC. The genes are TRBV25-1 and TRBJ2-4, with D tentatively TRBD2 (6 bases). There are 13 residues in the CDR3. CDR1 MGHDK and CDR2 SYGVNS come from the germline V gene. V lost 8 bases, J lost 9 bases, and 17 bases lay in between.